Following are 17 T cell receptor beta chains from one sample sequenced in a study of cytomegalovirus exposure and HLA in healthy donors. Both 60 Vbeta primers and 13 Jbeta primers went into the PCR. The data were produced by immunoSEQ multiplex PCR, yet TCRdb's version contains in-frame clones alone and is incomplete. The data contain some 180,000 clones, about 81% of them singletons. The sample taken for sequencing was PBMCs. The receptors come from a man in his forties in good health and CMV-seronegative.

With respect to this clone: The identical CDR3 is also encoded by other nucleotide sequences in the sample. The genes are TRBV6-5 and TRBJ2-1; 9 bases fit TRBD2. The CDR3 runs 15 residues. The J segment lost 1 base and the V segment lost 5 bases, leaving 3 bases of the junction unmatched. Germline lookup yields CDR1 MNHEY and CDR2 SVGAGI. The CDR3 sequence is CASSTLAGSYNEQFF. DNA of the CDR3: TGTGCCAGCAGTACCCTAGCGGGGTCCTACAATGAGCAGTTCTTC.

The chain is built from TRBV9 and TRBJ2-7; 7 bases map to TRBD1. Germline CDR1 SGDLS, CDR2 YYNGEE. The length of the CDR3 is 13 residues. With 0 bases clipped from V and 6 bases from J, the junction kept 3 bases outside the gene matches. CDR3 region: CASSVGQGSEQYF. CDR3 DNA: TGTGCCAGCAGCGTAGGACAGGGAAGCGAGCAGTACTTC.

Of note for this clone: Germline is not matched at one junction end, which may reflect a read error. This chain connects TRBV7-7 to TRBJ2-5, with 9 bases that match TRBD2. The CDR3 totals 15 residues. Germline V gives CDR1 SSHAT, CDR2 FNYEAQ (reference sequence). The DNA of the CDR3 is TGTGCTAGCAGCTTAGGCGCTAGCGGGGCGGAGACCCAGTACTTC. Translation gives CASSLGASGAETQYF. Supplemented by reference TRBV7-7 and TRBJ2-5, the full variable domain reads GAGVSQSPRYKVTKRGQDVTLRCDPISSHATLYWYQQALGQGPEFLTYFNYEAQPDKSGLPSDRFSAERPEGSISTLTIQRTEQRDSAMYRCASSLGASGAETQYFGPGTRLLVL.

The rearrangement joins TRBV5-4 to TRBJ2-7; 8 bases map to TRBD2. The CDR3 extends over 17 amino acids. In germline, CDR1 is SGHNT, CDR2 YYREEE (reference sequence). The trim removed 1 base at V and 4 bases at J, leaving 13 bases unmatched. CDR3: CASSLKVASGSLYEQYF. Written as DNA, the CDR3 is TGTGCCAGCAGCTTGAAAGTAGCCAGCGGGAGTCTGTACGAGCAGTACTTC.

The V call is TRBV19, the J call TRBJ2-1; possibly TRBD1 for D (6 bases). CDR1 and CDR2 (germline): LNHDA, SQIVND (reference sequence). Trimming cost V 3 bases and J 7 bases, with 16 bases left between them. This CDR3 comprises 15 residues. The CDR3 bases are TGTGCCAGTAGTATTAGGGGGTCCGGGGTGAATGAGCAGTTCTTC. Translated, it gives CASSIRGSGVNEQFF. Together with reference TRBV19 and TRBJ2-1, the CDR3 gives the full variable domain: DGGITQSPKYLFRKEGQNVTLSCEQNLNHDAMYWYRQDPGQGLRLIYYSQIVNDFQKGDIAEGYSVSREKKESFPLTVTSAQKNPTAFYLCASSIRGSGVNEQFFGPGTRLTVL.

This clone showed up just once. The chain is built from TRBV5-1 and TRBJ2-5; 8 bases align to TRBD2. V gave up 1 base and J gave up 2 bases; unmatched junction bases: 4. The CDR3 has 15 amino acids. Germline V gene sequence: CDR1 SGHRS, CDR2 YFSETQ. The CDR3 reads CASSLPAGEQETQYF. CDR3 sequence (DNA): TGCGCCAGCAGCTTGCCAGCGGGAGAACAAGAGACCCAGTACTTC.

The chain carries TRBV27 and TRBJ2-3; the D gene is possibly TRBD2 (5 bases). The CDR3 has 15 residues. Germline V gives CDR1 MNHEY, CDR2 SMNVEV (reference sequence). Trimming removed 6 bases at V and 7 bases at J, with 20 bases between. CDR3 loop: CASRLLDSQANTQYF. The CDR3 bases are TGTGCCAGCAGGCTGCTGGACTCCCAGGCGAATACGCAGTATTTT.

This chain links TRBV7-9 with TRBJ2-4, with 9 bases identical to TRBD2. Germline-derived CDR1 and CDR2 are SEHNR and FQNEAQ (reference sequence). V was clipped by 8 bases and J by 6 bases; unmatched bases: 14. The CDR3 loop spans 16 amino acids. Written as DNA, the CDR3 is TGTGCCAGCTCACCCGCGGTTAGCGGGAGCGGAAACATTCAGTACTTC. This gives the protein CASSPAVSGSGNIQYF.

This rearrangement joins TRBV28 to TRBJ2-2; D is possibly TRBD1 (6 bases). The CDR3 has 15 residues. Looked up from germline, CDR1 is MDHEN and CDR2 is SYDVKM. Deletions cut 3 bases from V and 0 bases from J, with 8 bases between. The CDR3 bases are TGTGCCAGCAGTTTTGGGACAACGAACACCGGGGAGCTGTTTTTT. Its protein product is CASSFGTTNTGELFF.

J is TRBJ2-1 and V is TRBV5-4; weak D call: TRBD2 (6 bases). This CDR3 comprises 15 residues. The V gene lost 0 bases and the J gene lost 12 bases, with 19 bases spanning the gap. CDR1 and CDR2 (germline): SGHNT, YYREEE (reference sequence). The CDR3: CASSLAGGRESGQFF. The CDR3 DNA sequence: TGTGCCAGCAGCTTGGCTGGCGGGCGGGAATCAGGGCAGTTCTTC.

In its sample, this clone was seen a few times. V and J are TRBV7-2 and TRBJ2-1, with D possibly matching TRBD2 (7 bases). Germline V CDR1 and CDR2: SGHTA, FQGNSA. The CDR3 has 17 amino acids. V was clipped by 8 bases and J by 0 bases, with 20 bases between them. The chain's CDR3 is CASWDTSDRSSYNEQFF. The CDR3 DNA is TGTGCCAGCTGGGACACTAGCGACCGTAGCTCCTACAATGAGCAGTTCTTC. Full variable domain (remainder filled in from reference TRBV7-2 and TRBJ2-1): GAGVSQSPSNKVTEKGKDVELRCDPISGHTALYWYRQSLGQGLEFLIYFQGNSAPDKSGLPSDRFSAERTGGSVSTLTIQRTQQEDSAVYLCASWDTSDRSSYNEQFFGPGTRLTVL.

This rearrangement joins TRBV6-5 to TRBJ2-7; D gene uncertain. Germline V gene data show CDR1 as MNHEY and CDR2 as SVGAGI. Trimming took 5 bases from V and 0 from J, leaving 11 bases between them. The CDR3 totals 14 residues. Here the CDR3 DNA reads TGTGCCAGCAGTGCCTCGGGTGTCTCCTACGAGCAGTACTTC. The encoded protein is CASSASGVSYEQYF.

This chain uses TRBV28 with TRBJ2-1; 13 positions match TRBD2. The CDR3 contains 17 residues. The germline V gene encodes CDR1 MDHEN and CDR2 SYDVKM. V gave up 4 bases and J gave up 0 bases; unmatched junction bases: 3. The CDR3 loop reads CASSSRTSGSSYNEQFF. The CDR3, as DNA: TGTGCCAGCAGTTCCAGGACTAGCGGGAGCTCCTACAATGAGCAGTTCTTC.

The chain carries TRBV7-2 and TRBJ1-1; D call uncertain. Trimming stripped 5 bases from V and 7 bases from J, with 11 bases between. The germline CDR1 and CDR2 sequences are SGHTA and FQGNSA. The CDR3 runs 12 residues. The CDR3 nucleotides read TGTGCCAGCAGCCCGAACGGAGTTGAAGCTTTCTTT. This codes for CASSPNGVEAFF.

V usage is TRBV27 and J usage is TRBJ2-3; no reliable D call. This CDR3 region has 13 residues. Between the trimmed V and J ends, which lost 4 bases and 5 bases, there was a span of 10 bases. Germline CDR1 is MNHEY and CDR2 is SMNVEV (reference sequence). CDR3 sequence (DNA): TGTGCCAGCAGTTCCTACTCCGTAGATACGCAGTATTTT. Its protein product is CASSSYSVDTQYF.

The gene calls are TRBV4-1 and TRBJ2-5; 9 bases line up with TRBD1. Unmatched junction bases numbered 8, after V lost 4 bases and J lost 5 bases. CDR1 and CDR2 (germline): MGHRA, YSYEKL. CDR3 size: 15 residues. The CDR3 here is CASSRQQGAEETQYF. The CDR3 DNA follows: TGCGCCAGCAGCCGACAACAGGGGGCCGAGGAGACCCAGTACTTC.

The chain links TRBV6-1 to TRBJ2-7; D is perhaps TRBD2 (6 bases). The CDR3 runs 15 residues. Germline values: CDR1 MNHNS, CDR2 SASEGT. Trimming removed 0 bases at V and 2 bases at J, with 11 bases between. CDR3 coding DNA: TGTGCCAGCAGTGAAGCGGGGACTGTTACCTACGAGCAGTACTTC. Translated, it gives CASSEAGTVTYEQYF.